What follows is one TCR beta chain and its context. Its specificity is not known. Repertoires were generated with immunoSEQ multiplex PCR, while TCRdb's copy carries only in-frame clones and drops some. The table records about 2 million clones, 95% of them present only once. The CDR3 extends over 16 amino acids. Germline assignment: CDR1 MGHDK and CDR2 SYGVNS. The V gene lost 4 bases and the J gene lost 4 bases, with 19 bases spanning the gap. This sample is part of a study of shared clonotypes between healthy human individuals. Findings of the study overall: Of the naive CD4 clonotypes, about 5.4% were shared across several donors. Rarefaction showed sorted-subset sequencing was incomplete despite large depth.

CD45RA-negative memory and CD45RA+ naive subsets were split from the CD4+ cells. This clonotype was sampled from a young man in good health. The chain joins TRBV25-1 to TRBJ1-2, with D possibly matching TRBD1 (6 bases). Material: naive CD4+ T cells sorted from blood. Subset noted: CD45RA+ positively selected. The CDR3 reads CASSAGGGALSYGYTF. DNA for the CDR3: TGTGCCAGCAGTGCCGGTGGGGGGGCGCTAAGCTATGGCTACACCTTC.